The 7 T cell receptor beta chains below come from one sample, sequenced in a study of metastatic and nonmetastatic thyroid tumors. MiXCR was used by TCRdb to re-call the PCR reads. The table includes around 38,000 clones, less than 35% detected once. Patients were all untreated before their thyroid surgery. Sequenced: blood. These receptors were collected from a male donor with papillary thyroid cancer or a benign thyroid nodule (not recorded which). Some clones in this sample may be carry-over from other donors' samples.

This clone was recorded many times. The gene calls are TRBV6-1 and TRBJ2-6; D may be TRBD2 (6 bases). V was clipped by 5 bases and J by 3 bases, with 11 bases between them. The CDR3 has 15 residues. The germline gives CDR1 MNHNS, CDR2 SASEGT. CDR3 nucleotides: TGTGCCAGCAGTTATTACGGGAGTGGGGCCAACGTCCTGACTTTC. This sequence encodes CASSYYGSGANVLTF.

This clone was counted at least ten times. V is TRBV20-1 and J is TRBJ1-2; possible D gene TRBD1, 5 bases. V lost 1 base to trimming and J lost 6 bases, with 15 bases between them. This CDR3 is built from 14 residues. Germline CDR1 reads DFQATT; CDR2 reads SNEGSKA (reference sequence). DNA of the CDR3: TGCAGTGCTAGAGTCGGGGGGGAGGTAGATGGCTACACCTTC. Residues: CSARVGGEVDGYTF.

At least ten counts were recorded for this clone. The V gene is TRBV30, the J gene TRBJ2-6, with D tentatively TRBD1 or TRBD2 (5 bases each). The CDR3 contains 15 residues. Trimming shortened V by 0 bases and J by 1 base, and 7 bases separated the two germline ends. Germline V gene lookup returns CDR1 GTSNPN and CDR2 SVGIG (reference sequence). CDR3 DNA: TGTGCCTGGAGTGTGTGGGGGTCTGGGGCCAACGTCCTGACTTTC. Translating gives CAWSVWGSGANVLTF.

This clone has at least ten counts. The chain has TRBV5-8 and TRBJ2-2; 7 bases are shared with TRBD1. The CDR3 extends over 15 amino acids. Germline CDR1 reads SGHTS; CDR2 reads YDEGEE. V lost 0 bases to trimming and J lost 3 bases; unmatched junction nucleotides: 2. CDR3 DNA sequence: TGTGCCAGCAGCTTGGGGACAGGAGACACCGGGGAGCTGTTTTTT. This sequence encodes CASSLGTGDTGELFF. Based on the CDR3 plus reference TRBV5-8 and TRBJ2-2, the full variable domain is EAGVTQSPTHLIKTRGQQATLRCSPISGHTSVYWYQQALGLGLQFLLWYDEGEERNRGNFPPRFSGRQFPNYSSELNVNALELEDSALYLCASSLGTGDTGELFFGEGSRLTVL.

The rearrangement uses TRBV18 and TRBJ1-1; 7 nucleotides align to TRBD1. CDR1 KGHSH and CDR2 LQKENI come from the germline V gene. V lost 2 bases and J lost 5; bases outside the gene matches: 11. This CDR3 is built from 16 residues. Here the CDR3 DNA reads TGTGCCAGCTCACCATACCCGGGGCAGGGGGAAACTGAAGCTTTCTTT. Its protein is CASSPYPGQGETEAFF.

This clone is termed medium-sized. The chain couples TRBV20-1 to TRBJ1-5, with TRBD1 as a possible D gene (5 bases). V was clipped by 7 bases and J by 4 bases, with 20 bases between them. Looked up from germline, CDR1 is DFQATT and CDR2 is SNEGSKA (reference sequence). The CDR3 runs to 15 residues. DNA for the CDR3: TGCAGTGTCGGGACCGGCGGGGCCCGAAATCAGCCCCAGCATTTT. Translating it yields CSVGTGGARNQPQHF.

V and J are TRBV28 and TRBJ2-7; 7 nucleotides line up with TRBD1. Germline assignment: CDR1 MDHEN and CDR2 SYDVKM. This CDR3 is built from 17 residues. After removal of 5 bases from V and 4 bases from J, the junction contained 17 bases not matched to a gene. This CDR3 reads CASSPTLVQGSAYEQYF. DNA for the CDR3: TGTGCCAGCAGTCCCACCCTCGTACAGGGGTCAGCTTACGAGCAGTACTTC.